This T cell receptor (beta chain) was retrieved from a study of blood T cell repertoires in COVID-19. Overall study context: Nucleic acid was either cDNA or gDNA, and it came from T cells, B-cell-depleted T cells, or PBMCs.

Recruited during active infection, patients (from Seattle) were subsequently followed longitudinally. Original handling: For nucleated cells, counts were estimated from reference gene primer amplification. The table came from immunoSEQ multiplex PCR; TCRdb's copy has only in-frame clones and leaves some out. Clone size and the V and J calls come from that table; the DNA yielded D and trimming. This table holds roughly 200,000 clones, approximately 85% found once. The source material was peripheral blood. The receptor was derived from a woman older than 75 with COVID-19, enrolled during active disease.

CDR3 region: CASSLSGGRVDTQYF. DNA for the CDR3: TGTGCCAGCAGCTTATCTGGCGGGAGAGTTGATACGCAGTATTTT. The chain recombines TRBV11-2 with TRBJ2-3; 7 bases map to TRBD2. Germline CDR1 reads SGHAT; CDR2 reads FQNNGV. The junction had 8 bases not matched to a gene; V was cut back by 2 bases and J by 6 bases. The CDR3 spans 15 residues. Full variable domain (missing parts from reference TRBV11-2 and TRBJ2-3): EAGVAQSPRYKIIEKRQSVAFWCNPISGHATLYWYQQILGQGPKLLIQFQNNGVVDDSQLPKDRFSAERLKGVDSTLKIQPAKLEDSAVYLCASSLSGGRVDTQYFGPGTRLTVL.